This is a list of T cell receptor beta chains from one sample in a study of shared clonotypes between healthy human individuals. Clones were read by immunoSEQ multiplex PCR, and TCRdb kept only the in-frame ones, dropping some. The sample yields 1.6 million or so clones, roughly 96% seen once. The source material was naive CD4+ T cells sorted from blood. The receptors derive from a man aged 25-45 years in good health. CDR3s include the opening cysteine and the closing phenylalanine or tryptophan. A D gene is named only where the DNA matches it firmly. The size of a clone is reported for some rows only, either as once, few or many, or as a class for expanded clones.

D,J,size,V,DNA,CDR3
TRBD1,TRBJ1-4,-,TRBV25-1,TGTGCCAGCAGTGAATCAGGCAGGGGGCTTGAAAAACTGTTTTTT,CASSESGRGLEKLFF
TRBD2,TRBJ2-7,-,TRBV28,TGTGCCAGCAGATATAGCGGGAGGTGGGAGCAGTACTTC,CASRYSGRWEQYF
TRBD2,TRBJ2-1,-,TRBV28,TGTGCCAGCGCTAGCGGGAGGGCCCCTTACAATGAGCAGTTCTTC,CASASGRAPYNEQFF
-,TRBJ1-5,-,TRBV27,TGTGCCAGCAGTTTATCGATTGTCAGGGCCCAGCCCCAGCATTTT,CASSLSIVRAQPQHF
TRBD1,TRBJ2-4,-,TRBV4-1,TGCGCCAGCAGCCAAGATCGCGGACAGGGGGCGAATGCCAAAAACATTCAGTACTTC,CASSQDRGQGANAKNIQYF
-,TRBJ2-7,-,TRBV27,TGTGCCAGCAGTTTGCTGAGCTCCTACGAGCAGTACTTC,CASSLLSSYEQYF
TRBD2,TRBJ2-3,-,TRBV28,TGTGCCAGCAGTCAGGGACTAGCGGGAAACACAGATACGCAGTATTTT,CASSQGLAGNTDTQYF
-,TRBJ1-1,-,TRBV5-1,TGCGCCAGCAGCTTCCGGCTAGGGTTGAACACTGAAGCTTTCTTT,CASSFRLGLNTEAFF
-,TRBJ1-2,-,TRBV7-2,TGTGCCAGCAGCTCGATTAGACAAGCTTATGGCTACACCTTC,CASSSIRQAYGYTF
TRBD2,TRBJ2-1,once,TRBV7-6,TGTGCCAGCAGCTTAGCCGTAGCGGGAGGCCCGAACAATGAGCAGTTCTTC,CASSLAVAGGPNNEQFF
-,TRBJ1-3,-,TRBV6-1,TGTGCCAGCAGTCTAGCGACAGGTACTGGAAACACCATATATTTT,CASSLATGTGNTIYF
-,TRBJ2-1,-,TRBV5-1,TGCGCCAGCAGCTTGACGGGTTTAGGGCAGTTCTTC,CASSLTGLGQFF
TRBD2,TRBJ2-3,-,TRBV19,TGTGCCAGTAGGACTAGCGGGAGGGGGGATACGCAGTATTTT,CASRTSGRGDTQYF
-,TRBJ2-7,-,TRBV5-5,TGTGCCAGCAGCTTATCGAGGGTCTACGAGCAGTACTTC,CASSLSRVYEQYF
TRBD2,TRBJ2-1,-,TRBV15,TGTGCCACCAGCAGAGATTTAGCGGGAGTGGGTAATGAGCAGTTCTTC,CATSRDLAGVGNEQFF
TRBD2,TRBJ2-2,-,TRBV9,TGTGCCAGCAGCGTTGGACTAGCGGGAGGGTATAACGGGGAGCTGTTTTTT,CASSVGLAGGYNGELFF
-,TRBJ2-1,once,TRBV7-2,TGTGCCAGCAGGCCGACACGGGGGTCCAATGAGCAGTTCTTC,CASRPTRGSNEQFF
-,TRBJ2-1,-,TRBV2,TGTGCCAGCAAATTCGGTAACAACTTCCCCCATGAGCAGTTCTTC,CASKFGNNFPHEQFF
-,TRBJ2-5,-,TRBV27,TGTGCCAGCAGAGATACAGGGACGGAGACCCAGTACTTC,CASRDTGTETQYF
-,TRBJ2-3,-,TRBV5-1,TGCGCCAGCAGCTTGGTATCGGACAGACCGCAGTATTTT,CASSLVSDRPQYF
-,TRBJ2-7,-,TRBV28,TGTGCCACCACCTCGGGATCCTACGAGCAGTACTTC,CATTSGSYEQYF
-,TRBJ2-5,-,TRBV6-5,TGTGCCAGCAGCCGCCAAGAGACCCAGTACTTC,CASSRQETQYF
-,TRBJ1-4,-,TRBV28,TGTGCCAGCCGTACGGGACGGCCTAATGAAAAACTGTTTTTT,CASRTGRPNEKLFF
TRBD2,TRBJ2-1,-,TRBV7-2,TGTGCCAGCAGCAAACTAGCGGGATCACCGGGCCAGTTCTTC,CASSKLAGSPGQFF
-,TRBJ2-7,-,TRBV15,TGTGCCACCAGCAGACCCCTAGGAGCAGGGTTATACGAGCAGTACTTC,CATSRPLGAGLYEQYF
-,TRBJ2-1,-,TRBV6-1,TGTGCCAGCAGCAGCATGAGGGGATTAGGTGAGCAGTTCTTC,CASSSMRGLGEQFF
-,TRBJ1-3,-,TRBV18,TGTGCCAGCTCACCACTGGTCGCGCCGAGCTCTGGAAACACCATATATTTT,CASSPLVAPSSGNTIYF
-,TRBJ2-7,-,TRBV28,TGTGCCAGCAGTTTCTTTGGCAGGGGAGGGTACGAGCAGTACTTC,CASSFFGRGGYEQYF
-,TRBJ2-6,-,TRBV28,TGTGCCAGCAGTTTATTTTCCTCTGGGGCCAACGTCCTGACTTTC,CASSLFSSGANVLTF
-,TRBJ2-4,-,TRBV9,TGTGCCAGCAGCGTTGATCAGGGAAACATTCAGTACTTC,CASSVDQGNIQYF
-,TRBJ1-3,-,TRBV6-1,TGTGCCAGCAGTGAATTTTCTGGAAACACCATATATTTT,CASSEFSGNTIYF
-,TRBJ1-1,-,TRBV5-5,TGTGCCAGCAGCTTGTCCACCATGAACACTGAAGCTTTCTTT,CASSLSTMNTEAFF
-,TRBJ1-1,-,TRBV7-8,TGTGCCAGCAGCTTAGAACTGATGAACACTGAAGCTTTCTTT,CASSLELMNTEAFF
-,TRBJ2-2,-,TRBV6-5,TGTGCCAGCAGTTACTCGAGGGCGGGGACCGGGGAGCTGTTTTTT,CASSYSRAGTGELFF
TRBD2,TRBJ2-7,-,TRBV5-1,TGCGCCAGCAGCTTTGGGCTAGCGGGAGTTCTCAGCTCCTACGAGCAGTACTTC,CASSFGLAGVLSSYEQYF
-,TRBJ2-3,-,TRBV29-1,TGCAGCGTTGAAGACCCCCGGACACCGACTAGCACAGATACGCAGTATTTT,CSVEDPRTPTSTDTQYF
-,TRBJ1-4,-,TRBV5-5,TGTGCCAGCAGCTTCGGGGGTTTAGGTGAAAAACTGTTTTTT,CASSFGGLGEKLFF
-,TRBJ1-4,-,TRBV18,TGTGCCAGCTCATCACTGGGTCTAACCAGAGGGGAAAAACTGTTTTTT,CASSSLGLTRGEKLFF
-,TRBJ1-3,once,TRBV18,TGTGCCAGCTCACCGAGGGTTTGGGAGAACACCATATATTTT,CASSPRVWENTIYF
-,TRBJ1-5,once,TRBV19,TGTGCCAGTAGTATAGATCACGTACAGGGTGATCAGCCCCAGCATTTT,CASSIDHVQGDQPQHF
-,TRBJ1-3,-,TRBV6-1,TGTGCCAGCAGAGGACGGTCCTCTGGAAACACCATATATTTT,CASRGRSSGNTIYF
TRBD2,TRBJ2-1,-,TRBV27,TGTGCCAGCAGGACAACGACTAGCGGCCCACTCCCTGAGCAGTTCTTC,CASRTTTSGPLPEQFF
-,TRBJ2-5,-,TRBV7-2,TGTGCCAGCAGCTTAGTCCCTGTTCGGGAGACCCAGTACTTC,CASSLVPVRETQYF
-,TRBJ1-4,-,TRBV5-1,TGCGCCAGCAGCTTGGGCCGCCAGCCCAGTGAAAAACTGTTTTTT,CASSLGRQPSEKLFF
TRBD2,TRBJ2-1,-,TRBV9,TGTGCCAGCACGCGGGAGCAAGCGGTCAATGAGCAGTTCTTC,CASTREQAVNEQFF
TRBD1,TRBJ1-1,-,TRBV6-5,TGTGCCAGCAGTTTTTTCACCCCGGGACAGGGGCGTGAAGCTTTCTTT,CASSFFTPGQGREAFF
-,TRBJ2-5,-,TRBV5-3,TGTGCCAGAAGCCTGCTCGGGGGGCGGGCGGCGGAGACCCAGTACTTC,CARSLLGGRAAETQYF
-,TRBJ1-1,-,TRBV4-3,TGCGCCAGCAGCCAAGGCAGTAGATTGGGCACTGAAGCTTTCTTT,CASSQGSRLGTEAFF
TRBD1,TRBJ2-1,-,TRBV11-3,TGTGCCAGCAGCCCCCGACAGGGGCCATACAATGAGCAGTTCTTC,CASSPRQGPYNEQFF
TRBD2,TRBJ2-7,-,TRBV11-2,TGTGCCAGCAGCTTAGTTAGCGGGACATCCTACGAGCAGTACTTC,CASSLVSGTSYEQYF
TRBD1,TRBJ1-5,-,TRBV6-1,TGTGCCAGCAGTGAAGGACAGGGTTCGATGCCCCAGCATTTT,CASSEGQGSMPQHF
-,TRBJ2-3,-,TRBV5-1,TGCGCCAGCAGCTCCACCATCGGGGCTAGCGGCACAGATACGCAGTATTTT,CASSSTIGASGTDTQYF
TRBD1,TRBJ2-7,once,TRBV7-2,TGTGCCAGCAGACTCACCCGGGCAGGGGGCAACGAGCAGTACTTC,CASRLTRAGGNEQYF
-,TRBJ1-2,-,TRBV28,TGTGCCAGCAGGACTGACAGTCATCGTGGCTACACCTTC,CASRTDSHRGYTF
TRBD2,TRBJ2-3,once,TRBV2,TGTGCCAGCAGTAAATGGACTAGCGGGAGCACAGATACGCAGTATTTT,CASSKWTSGSTDTQYF